This TCR beta chain was recorded in a study of T cells in Graves' hyperthyroidism and ophthalmopathy (dated by TCRdb to the late 2010s). For the study in its entirety: Peripheral blood samples were taken at initial diagnosis, before any treatment was given. The study also compared thyroid tissue and blood T-cell repertoires from several Graves' hyperthyroidism patients. For training and testing, the 110 or so patients in the discovery cohort were randomly divided in a 7:3 ratio. To identify distinguishing TCR V-J signatures, a discovery cohort of around 100 patients was used, comprising 43 with Graves' ophthalmopathy and 57 with stable Graves' hyperthyroidism. After sampling, hyperthyroidism patients received methimazole starting at 30 mg daily, and ophthalmopathy patients received high-dose intravenous methylprednisolone. Prospective prediction of ophthalmopathy was tested in an independent validation cohort consisting of about 20 hyperthyroidism patients and some 17 patients who later progressed to ophthalmopathy. The paper describes TCR Vbeta CDR3 sequencing of 140 or so peripheral blood samples, made up of some 40 ophthalmopathy patients, roughly 80 hyperthyroidism patients and 17 progressor patients.

A patient counted as having stable Graves' hyperthyroidism if no progression to ophthalmopathy occurred over 18 months of follow-up. Hyperthyroidism patients were aged 18 to 65 years and newly diagnosed, with disease duration of less than 2 months. Patients with uncontrolled infections, other autoimmune diseases, pregnancy or lactation were excluded. Diagnoses relied on clinical symptoms, serum thyroxine and TRAb, thyroid ultrasound and orbital computed tomography. PBMCs were isolated from roughly 10 ml of fresh peripheral blood by Ficoll-Paque density gradient centrifugation. Trizol reagent was used to extract total RNA, and RNA quality was then checked on an Agilent 2100 Bioanalyzer. Via the germline V gene, CDR1 is SGHAT and CDR2 FQNNGV. From the cysteine up to the phenylalanine, the CDR3 has a length of 16 residues. Just CDR3 DNA is preserved here, 48 bases in frame from base 1. V ends up 5 bases short and J 0 bases short, with an unmatched junction base count of 9.

The TCR beta CDR3 regions were amplified from RNA transcripts. For the first round of RT-PCR on the TCR CDR3, the HTBI primer set was used together with the Qiagen OneStep RT-PCR kit. The libraries were constructed in a second round of multiplex PCR and then size-selected and purified. Libraries were sequenced paired-end with 100 bp reads on an Illumina HiSeq2000. Regarding the original processing steps: SOAPnuke was used to process the raw data, with reads discarded if the reads contained adapters or uncalled bases, had a mean Phred below 15, or lacked an exact constant-primer or identifier match. COPE v1.2.5 was used to merge the high-quality paired reads, and each unique nucleotide sequence was defined as a clonotype. MiTCR v1.1 was used to align the clonotypes against IMGT TRBV, TRBD and TRBJ reference segments. The analysis was restricted to V-J combinations with a frequency above 0.0001, which together covered roughly 99% of the repertoires. The TCS score was defined as the ratio of F50 (clonal expansion) to E x V (chaos), calculated using BLOSUM62-based TCRdist between CDR3 peptides within each V-J. Welch's t-statistics and random forest reduced roughly 500 V-J features to 13, which were used in a naive Bayes classifier (R e1071). TCRdb reprocessed the public reads (quality trimming at Q25 with fastp, clone calling with MiXCR) and kept in-frame beta chains. Rows matching on CDR3 protein sequence are summarized as one entry with the most common DNA and genes. The V and J calls come from TCRdb's annotation, not from the publication. The sample table contains hundreds of thousands of distinct CDR3 sequences; only one count was recorded for 14% of them. Roughly 10% of the sample is held by the ten biggest clonotypes.

The table lists this clonotype with many counts. The clone's antigen remains unknown. Base-call qualities are not available, and no considerably larger clone is one nucleotide away. The investigation overall reported the following: Sample size was not statistically predetermined, and blinding of investigators to group allocation was not performed. During validation, the model predicted progression to ophthalmopathy a median of approximately 7 months ahead of onset, with around 65% sensitivity and under 85% specificity. A model built on a 13 V-J signature distinguished ophthalmopathy from stable hyperthyroidism, reaching 87.88% sensitivity and about 81% specificity in cross-validation and 80%/75% in testing. Most expanded thyroid clonotypes (frequency above 0.001) were also found in blood, which suggests that blood repertoires may mirror thyroid immune responses.

The chain joins TRBV11-2 to TRBJ2-7; 8 junctional bases match TRBD2. The sample comprised blood. The TCR originated in a woman aged 18 to 35 with Graves' hyperthyroidism. The CDR3 sequence is CASSPISGRPSYEQYF. Read as DNA, the sequence is TGTGCCAGCAGCCCTATAAGCGGGAGACCCTCCTACGAGCAGTACTTC.